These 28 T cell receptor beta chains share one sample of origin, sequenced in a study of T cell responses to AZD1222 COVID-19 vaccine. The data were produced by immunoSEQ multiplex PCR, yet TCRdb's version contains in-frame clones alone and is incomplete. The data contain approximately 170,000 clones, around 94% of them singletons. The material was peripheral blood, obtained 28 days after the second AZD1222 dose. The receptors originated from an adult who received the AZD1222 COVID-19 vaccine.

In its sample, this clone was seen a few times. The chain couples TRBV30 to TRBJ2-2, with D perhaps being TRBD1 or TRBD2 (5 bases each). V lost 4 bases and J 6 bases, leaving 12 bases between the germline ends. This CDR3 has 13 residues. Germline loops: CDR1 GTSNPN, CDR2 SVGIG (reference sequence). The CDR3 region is CAWTRTGPGELFF. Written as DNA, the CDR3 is TGTGCCTGGACCAGAACGGGGCCCGGGGAGCTGTTTTTT.

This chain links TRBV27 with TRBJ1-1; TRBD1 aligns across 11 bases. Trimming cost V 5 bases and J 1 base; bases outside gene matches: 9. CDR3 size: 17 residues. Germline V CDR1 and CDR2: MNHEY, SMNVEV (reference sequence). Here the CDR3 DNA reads TGTGCCAGCAGTCCAAGGACAGGGGGCGTTCAGAACACTGAAGCTTTCTTT. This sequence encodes CASSPRTGGVQNTEAFF.

The CDR3 nucleotides read TGCAGCGTTGATACCAGCGGGGGCTACGAGCAGTACTTC. As protein: CSVDTSGGYEQYF. This chain joins TRBV29-1 and TRBJ2-7; 8 bases agree with TRBD2. CDR3 length: 13 residues. The trim removed 3 bases at V and 3 bases at J, leaving 4 bases unmatched. Germline V gives CDR1 SQVTM, CDR2 ANQGSEA.

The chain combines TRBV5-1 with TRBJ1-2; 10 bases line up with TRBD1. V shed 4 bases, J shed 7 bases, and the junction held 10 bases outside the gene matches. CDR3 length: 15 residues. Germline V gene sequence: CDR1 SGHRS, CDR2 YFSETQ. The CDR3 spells CASSLTGGALIGYTF. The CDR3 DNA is TGCGCCAGCAGCCTGACAGGGGGCGCATTGATTGGCTACACCTTC.

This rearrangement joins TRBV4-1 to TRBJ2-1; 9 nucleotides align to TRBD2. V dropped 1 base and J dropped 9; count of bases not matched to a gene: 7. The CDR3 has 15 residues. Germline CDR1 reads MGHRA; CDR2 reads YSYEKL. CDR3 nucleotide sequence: TGCGCCAGCAGCCAAGGTCCGCGGGAGGGGGTTGAGCAGTTCTTC. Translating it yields CASSQGPREGVEQFF.

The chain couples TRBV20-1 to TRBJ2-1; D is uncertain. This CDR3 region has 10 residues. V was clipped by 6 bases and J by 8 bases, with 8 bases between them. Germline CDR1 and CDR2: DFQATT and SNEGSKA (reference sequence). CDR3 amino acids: CSALNHEQFF. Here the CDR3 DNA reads TGCAGTGCCCTGAACCATGAGCAGTTCTTC.

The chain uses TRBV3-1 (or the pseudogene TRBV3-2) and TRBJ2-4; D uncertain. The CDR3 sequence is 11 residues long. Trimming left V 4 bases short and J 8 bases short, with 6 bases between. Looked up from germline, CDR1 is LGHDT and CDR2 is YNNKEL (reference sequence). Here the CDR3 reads CASSRLDIQYF. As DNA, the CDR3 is TGTGCCAGCAGCCGCTTAGACATTCAGTACTTC.

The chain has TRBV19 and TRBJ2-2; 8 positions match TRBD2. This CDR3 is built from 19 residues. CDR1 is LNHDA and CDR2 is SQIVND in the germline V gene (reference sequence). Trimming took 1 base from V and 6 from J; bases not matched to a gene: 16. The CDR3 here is CASSIVRGLGEGIAGELFF. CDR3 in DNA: TGTGCCAGTAGTATAGTCCGGGGACTAGGCGAGGGTATAGCCGGGGAGCTGTTTTTT.

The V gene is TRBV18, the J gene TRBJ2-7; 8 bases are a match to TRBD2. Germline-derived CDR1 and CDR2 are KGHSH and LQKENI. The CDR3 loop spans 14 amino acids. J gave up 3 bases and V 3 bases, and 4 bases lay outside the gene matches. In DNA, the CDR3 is TGTGCCAGCTCACCGGGACTAGAGGGCTACGAGCAGTACTTC. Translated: CASSPGLEGYEQYF.

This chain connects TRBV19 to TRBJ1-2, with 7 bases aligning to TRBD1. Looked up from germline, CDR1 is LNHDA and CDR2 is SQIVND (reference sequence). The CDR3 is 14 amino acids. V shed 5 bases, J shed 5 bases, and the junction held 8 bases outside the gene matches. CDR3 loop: CASSGPGTAYGYTF. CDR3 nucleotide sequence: TGTGCCAGTAGTGGACCAGGGACAGCTTATGGCTACACCTTC.

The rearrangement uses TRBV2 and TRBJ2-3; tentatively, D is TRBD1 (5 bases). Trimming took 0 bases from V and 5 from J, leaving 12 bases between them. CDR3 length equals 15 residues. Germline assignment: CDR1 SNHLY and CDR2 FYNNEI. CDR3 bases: TGTGCCAGCAGTGAAGCGTTCCTTACAGGAGATACGCAGTATTTT. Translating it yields CASSEAFLTGDTQYF.

The DNA for the CDR3 is TGCAGCGTTGATGGGGAGCGGGAGAATAGAAATGAGCAGTTCTTC. Translated: CSVDGERENRNEQFF. The chain has TRBV29-1 and TRBJ2-1, with 8 bases fitting TRBD2. Per germline, CDR1 SQVTM and CDR2 ANQGSEA. The CDR3 length is 15 residues. The V segment lost 3 bases and the J segment 7 bases; nucleotides outside the gene matches: 11.

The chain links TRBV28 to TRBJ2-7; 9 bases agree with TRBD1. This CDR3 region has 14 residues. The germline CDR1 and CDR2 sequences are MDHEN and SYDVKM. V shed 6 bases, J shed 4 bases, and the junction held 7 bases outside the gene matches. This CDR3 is CASRYGTGNYEQYF. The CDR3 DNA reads TGTGCCAGCAGGTACGGGACAGGGAATTACGAGCAGTACTTC.

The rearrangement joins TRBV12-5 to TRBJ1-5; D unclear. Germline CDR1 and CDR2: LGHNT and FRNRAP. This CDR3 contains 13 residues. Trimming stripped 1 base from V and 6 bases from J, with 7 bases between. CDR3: CASGLARGQPQHF. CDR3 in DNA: TGTGCTAGTGGTTTGGCTCGGGGTCAGCCCCAGCATTTT. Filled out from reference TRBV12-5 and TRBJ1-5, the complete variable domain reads DARVTQTPRHKVTEMGQEVTMRCQPILGHNTVFWYRQTMMQGLELLAYFRNRAPLDDSGMPKDRFSAEMPDATLATLKIQPSEPRDSAVYFCASGLARGQPQHFGDGTRLSIL.

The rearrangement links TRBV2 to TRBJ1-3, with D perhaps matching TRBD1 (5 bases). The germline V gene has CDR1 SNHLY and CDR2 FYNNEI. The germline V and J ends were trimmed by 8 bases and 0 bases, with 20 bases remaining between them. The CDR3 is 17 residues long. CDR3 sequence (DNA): TGTGCCAGCTTCGGGACGGAAAAGGACTTCTCTGGAAACACCATATATTTT. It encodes CASFGTEKDFSGNTIYF. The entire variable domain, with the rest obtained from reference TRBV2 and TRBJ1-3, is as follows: EPEVTQTPSHQVTQMGQEVILRCVPISNHLYFYWYRQILGQKVEFLVSFYNNEISEKSEIFDDQFSVERPDGSNFTLKIRSTKLEDSAMYFCASFGTEKDFSGNTIYFGEGSWLTVV.

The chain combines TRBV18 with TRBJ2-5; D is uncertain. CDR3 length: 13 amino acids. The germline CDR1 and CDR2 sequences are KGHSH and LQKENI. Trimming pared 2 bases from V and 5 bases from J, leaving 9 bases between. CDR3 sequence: CASSPGSLETQYF. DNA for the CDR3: TGTGCCAGCTCACCAGGTAGTTTGGAGACCCAGTACTTC.

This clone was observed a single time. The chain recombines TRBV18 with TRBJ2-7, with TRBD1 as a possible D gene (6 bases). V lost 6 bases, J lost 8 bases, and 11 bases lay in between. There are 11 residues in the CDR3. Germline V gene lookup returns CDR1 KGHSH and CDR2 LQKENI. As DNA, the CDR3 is TGTGCCAGCTCTTCCGGACAGCAGCAGTACTTC. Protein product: CASSSGQQQYF.

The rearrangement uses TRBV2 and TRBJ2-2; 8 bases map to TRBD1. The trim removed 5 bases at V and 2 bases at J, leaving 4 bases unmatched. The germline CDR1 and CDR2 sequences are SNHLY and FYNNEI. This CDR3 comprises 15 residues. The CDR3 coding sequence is TGTGCCAGCAGTAGGACAGGGAGCAACACCGGGGAGCTGTTTTTT. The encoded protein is CASSRTGSNTGELFF.

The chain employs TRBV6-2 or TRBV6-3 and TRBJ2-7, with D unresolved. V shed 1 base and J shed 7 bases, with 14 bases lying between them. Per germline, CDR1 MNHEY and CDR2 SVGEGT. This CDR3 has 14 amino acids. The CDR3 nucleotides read TGTGCCAGCAGTTACTTAGCCTGGGCTCGGGAGCAGTACTTC. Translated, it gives CASSYLAWAREQYF.

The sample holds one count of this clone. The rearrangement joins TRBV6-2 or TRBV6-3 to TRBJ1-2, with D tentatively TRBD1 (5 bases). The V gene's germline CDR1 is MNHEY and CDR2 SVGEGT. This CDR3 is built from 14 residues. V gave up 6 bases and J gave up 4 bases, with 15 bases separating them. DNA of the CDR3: TGTGCCAGCAGCACCTCGGGACGGCCCTATGGCTACACCTTC. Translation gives CASSTSGRPYGYTF.

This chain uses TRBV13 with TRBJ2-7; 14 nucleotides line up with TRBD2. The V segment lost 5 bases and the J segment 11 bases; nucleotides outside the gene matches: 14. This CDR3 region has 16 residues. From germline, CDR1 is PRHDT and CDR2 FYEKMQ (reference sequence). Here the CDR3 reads CASSPPGLAGATEEYF. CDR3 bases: TGTGCCAGCAGCCCCCCGGGACTAGCGGGAGCTACAGAGGAGTACTTC.

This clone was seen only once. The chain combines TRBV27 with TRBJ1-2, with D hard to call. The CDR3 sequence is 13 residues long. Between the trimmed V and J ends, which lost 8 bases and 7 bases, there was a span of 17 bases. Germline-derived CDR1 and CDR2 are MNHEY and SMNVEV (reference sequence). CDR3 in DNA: TGTGCCAGCGGAGCTGGAAGGTTTCGTGGCTACACCTTC. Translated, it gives CASGAGRFRGYTF.

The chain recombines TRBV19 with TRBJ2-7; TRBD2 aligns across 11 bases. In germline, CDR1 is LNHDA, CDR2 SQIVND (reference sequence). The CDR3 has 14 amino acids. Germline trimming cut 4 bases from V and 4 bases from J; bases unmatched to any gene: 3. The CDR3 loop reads CASSTGLAGYEQYF. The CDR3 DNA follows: TGTGCCAGTAGTACTGGACTAGCGGGTTACGAGCAGTACTTC. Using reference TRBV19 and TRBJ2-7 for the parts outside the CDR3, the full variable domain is DGGITQSPKYLFRKEGQNVTLSCEQNLNHDAMYWYRQDPGQGLRLIYYSQIVNDFQKGDIAEGYSVSREKKESFPLTVTSAQKNPTAFYLCASSTGLAGYEQYFGPGTRLTVT.

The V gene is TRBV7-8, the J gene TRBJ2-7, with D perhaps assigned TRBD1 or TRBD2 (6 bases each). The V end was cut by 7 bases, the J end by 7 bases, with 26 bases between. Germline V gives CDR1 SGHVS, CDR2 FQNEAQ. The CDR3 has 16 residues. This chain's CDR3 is CASTTSWGRDHREQYF. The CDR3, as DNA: TGTGCCAGCACCACTAGCTGGGGGCGGGATCATCGGGAGCAGTACTTC.

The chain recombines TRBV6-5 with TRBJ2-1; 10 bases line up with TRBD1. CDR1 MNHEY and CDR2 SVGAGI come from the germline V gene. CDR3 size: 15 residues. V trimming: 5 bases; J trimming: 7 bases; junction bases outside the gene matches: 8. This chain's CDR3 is CASSQTGGWGNEQFF. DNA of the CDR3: TGTGCCAGCAGTCAGACAGGGGGCTGGGGGAATGAGCAGTTCTTC.

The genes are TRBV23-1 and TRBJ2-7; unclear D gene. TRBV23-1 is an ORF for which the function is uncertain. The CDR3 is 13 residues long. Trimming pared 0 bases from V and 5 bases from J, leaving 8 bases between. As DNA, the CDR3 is TGCGCCAGCAGTCAATCGGCCTCAGACGAGCAGTACTTC. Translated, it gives CASSQSASDEQYF.

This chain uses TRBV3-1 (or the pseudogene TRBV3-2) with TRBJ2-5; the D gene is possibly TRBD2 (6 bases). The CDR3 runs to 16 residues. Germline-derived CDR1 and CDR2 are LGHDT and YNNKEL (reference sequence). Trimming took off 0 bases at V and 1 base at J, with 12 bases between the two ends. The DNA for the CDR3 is TGTGCCAGCAGCCAAGACGGGGGACTCCTCCAAGAGACCCAGTACTTC. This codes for CASSQDGGLLQETQYF.

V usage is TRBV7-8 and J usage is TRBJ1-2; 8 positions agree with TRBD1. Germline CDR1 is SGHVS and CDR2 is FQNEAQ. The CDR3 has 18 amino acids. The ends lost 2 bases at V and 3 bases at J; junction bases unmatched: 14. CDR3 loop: CASSLLRLARGRDYGYTF. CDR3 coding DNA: TGTGCCAGCAGCTTATTGAGGCTGGCCAGGGGGCGCGACTATGGCTACACCTTC.